This TCR beta chain was recorded in a study of OX40 agonist ivuxolimab in advanced cancers. This clone is deemed medium-sized. The V and J ends lost 3 bases and 8 bases, in that order; junction bases with no gene match: 11. This CDR3 is 17 amino acids long. In germline, CDR1 is MDHEN, CDR2 SYDVKM. Sequenced by immunoSEQ multiplex PCR; TCRdb stores in-frame clones only, minus some. The repertoire holds some 60,000 clones, with roughly 87% as singletons. This TCR was sampled from an adult with an advanced solid tumor such as melanoma, head and neck, liver or kidney cancer. The rearrangement links TRBV28 to TRBJ2-1; TRBD1 matches 12 bases. Here the sequenced sample was CD4+ or CD8+ T cells sorted from blood, taken in a trial of the OX40 agonist ivuxolimab. The CDR3 DNA sequence: TGTGCCAGCAGTTTTTTGGGACAGGGGGCGCAGTATTATGAGCAGTTCTTC. Translation gives CASSFLGQGAQYYEQFF.